The 32 T cell receptor beta chains below were found in one sample sequenced in a study of T cells in Graves' hyperthyroidism and ophthalmopathy. There were TCR beta CDR3 regions amplified from RNA transcripts. Initially, a first-round RT-PCR of the TCR CDR3 employed the HTBI primer set. TCRdb redid the calling of the multiplex PCR reads with MiXCR, one entry per CDR3 protein. The profile covers roughly 600,000 distinct CDR3 sequences, with about 14% appearing a single time and around 13% taken by the ten largest. Sequenced material: blood. Every receptor here comes from a woman aged 50 to 60 with Graves' ophthalmopathy.

This clonotype came up a few times. The CDR3 sequence is CASSIKGLALGEQFF. The CDR3 nucleotides read TGTGCCAGTAGTATTAAGGGACTAGCGCTCGGTGAGCAGTTCTTC. This chain joins TRBV19 and TRBJ2-1, with 10 bases lining up with TRBD2. Germline V gives CDR1 LNHDA, CDR2 SQIVND (reference sequence). The junction had 8 bases not matched to a gene; V was cut back by 3 bases and J by 9 bases. The CDR3 extends over 15 amino acids.

Ten or more counts support this clonotype. V and J are TRBV20-1 and TRBJ2-7; 7 nucleotides align to TRBD1. This CDR3 comprises 12 residues. CDR1 DFQATT and CDR2 SNEGSKA come from the germline V gene (reference sequence). V lost 4 bases, J lost 5 bases, and 5 bases stayed unmatched. Written as DNA, the CDR3 is TGCAGTGCTACTCGGACAGGCGACGAGCAGTACTTC. It is translated as CSATRTGDEQYF.

This clonotype came up many times. This chain links TRBV6-2 or TRBV6-3 with TRBJ2-1; no firm D call. This CDR3 is 14 amino acids long. The V gene lost 1 base and the J gene lost 0 bases, with 4 bases spanning the gap. CDR1 and CDR2 from the germline V gene are MNHEY and SVGEGT. CDR3 in DNA: TGTGCCAGCAGTTACTTAAGCTCCTACAATGAGCAGTTCTTC. Protein product: CASSYLSSYNEQFF.

Many counts were recorded for this clonotype. The V call is TRBV11-2, the J call TRBJ2-1; TRBD1 matches 7 bases. The V gene end was trimmed by 6 bases and the J gene end by 0 bases; junction bases not matched to a gene: 5. Looked up from germline, CDR1 is SGHAT and CDR2 is FQNNGV. The CDR3 extends over 15 amino acids. DNA of the CDR3: TGTGCCAGCAGGCAACAGGGGAACTCCTACAATGAGCAGTTCTTC. Residues: CASRQQGNSYNEQFF. Filled out from reference TRBV11-2 and TRBJ2-1, the complete variable domain reads EAGVAQSPRYKIIEKRQSVAFWCNPISGHATLYWYQQILGQGPKLLIQFQNNGVVDDSQLPKDRFSAERLKGVDSTLKIQPAKLEDSAVYLCASRQQGNSYNEQFFGPGTRLTVL.

This clonotype was detected only a few times. The chain uses TRBV5-5 and TRBJ1-4; D is uncertain. The V end lost 3 bases, the J end lost 11 bases, and 14 bases lay between the germline ends. The germline gives CDR1 SGHKS, CDR2 YYEKEE (reference sequence). The CDR3 length is 13 residues. The DNA of the CDR3 is TGTGCCAGCAGCTCGGGATCGGACCCCAAACTGTTTTTT. Translated, it gives CASSSGSDPKLFF. Full variable domain (rest looked up from reference TRBV5-5 and TRBJ1-4): DAGVTQSPTHLIKTRGQQVTLRCSPISGHKSVSWYQQVLGQGPQFIFQYYEKEERGRGNFPDRFSARQFPNYSSELNVNALLLGDSALYLCASSSGSDPKLFFGSGTQLSVL.

This clonotype has a count of ten or more. This chain links TRBV7-9 with TRBJ2-1; 13 positions match TRBD2. V trimming: 5 bases; J trimming: 6 bases; junction bases outside the gene matches: 16. In germline, CDR1 is SEHNR, CDR2 FQNEAQ (reference sequence). This CDR3 has 19 amino acids. CDR3 sequence: CASSARTSGRVLSINEQFF. CDR3 in DNA: TGTGCCAGCAGCGCCAGGACTAGCGGGAGAGTACTGAGTATCAATGAGCAGTTCTTC.

This clonotype has at least ten counts. The chain combines TRBV27 with TRBJ2-7; 7 bases map to TRBD1. V shed 6 bases and J 2 bases; nucleotides not matched to a gene: 7. This CDR3 has 14 residues. Germline V lookup: CDR1 MNHEY, CDR2 SMNVEV (reference sequence). Here the CDR3 reads CASSETGDPYEQYF. CDR3 nucleotide sequence: TGTGCCAGCAGCGAAACAGGGGACCCCTACGAGCAGTACTTC.

This clonotype was picked up a small number of times. The rearrangement links TRBV12-5 to TRBJ1-2; tentative D call: TRBD1 (5 bases). The CDR3 totals 14 residues. Trimming stripped 6 bases from V and 3 bases from J, with 14 bases between. Germline values: CDR1 LGHNT, CDR2 FRNRAP. CDR3 in amino acids: CASGSGTAYYGYTF. As DNA, the CDR3 is TGTGCTAGTGGCTCGGGGACTGCCTACTATGGCTACACCTTC.

This clonotype showed up many times. The rearrangement links TRBV7-2 to TRBJ2-1, with a weak D call TRBD2 (6 bases). This CDR3 is 14 amino acids long. The germline gives CDR1 SGHTA, CDR2 FQGNSA. Trimming left V 1 base short and J 9 bases short, with 13 bases between. CDR3 amino acids: CASSLGGRLGEQFF. The CDR3 DNA follows: TGTGCCAGCAGCTTAGGTGGGAGGTTGGGTGAGCAGTTCTTC.

This clonotype was picked up many times. The V and J genes are TRBV20-1 and TRBJ2-1; the D is unclear. The CDR3 length is 12 residues. Per the germline V gene, CDR1 is DFQATT and CDR2 is SNEGSKA (reference sequence). Trimming cost V 3 bases and J 11 bases, with 14 bases left between them. The CDR3 reads CSASDSASKQFF. The CDR3 DNA reads TGCAGTGCTAGCGATTCCGCTAGTAAGCAGTTCTTC.

This chain links TRBV30 with TRBJ2-1; no clear D. CDR1 and CDR2 (germline): GTSNPN, SVGIG (reference sequence). CDR3 length: 14 amino acids. The V end was cut by 4 bases, the J end by 5 bases, with 15 bases between. CDR3 residues: CAWILLGSHNEQFF. The CDR3 DNA reads TGTGCCTGGATTTTACTGGGGTCCCACAATGAGCAGTTCTTC.

This clonotype was observed many times. The gene calls are TRBV7-2 and TRBJ2-5; possible D gene TRBD2, 6 bases. There are 13 residues in the CDR3. CDR1 SGHTA and CDR2 FQGNSA come from the germline V gene. Trimming took 10 bases from V and 5 from J, leaving 17 bases between them. This chain's CDR3 is CATLVNRGETQYF. The CDR3 DNA sequence: TGTGCCACCCTTGTTAACCGGGGGGAGACCCAGTACTTC. Using reference TRBV7-2 and TRBJ2-5 for the parts outside the CDR3, the full variable domain is GAGVSQSPSNKVTEKGKDVELRCDPISGHTALYWYRQSLGQGLEFLIYFQGNSAPDKSGLPSDRFSAERTGGSVSTLTIQRTQQEDSAVYLCATLVNRGETQYFGPGTRLLVL.

There are many counts of this clonotype. The CDR3 region is CASSQGHGGSYEQFF. The CDR3 DNA follows: TGTGCCAGCAGTCAGGGTCACGGAGGAAGCTATGAGCAGTTCTTC. V and J are TRBV28 and TRBJ2-1, with D perhaps being TRBD1 or TRBD2 (5 bases each). The V gene lost 5 bases and the J gene lost 8 bases, with 19 bases spanning the gap. The length of the CDR3 is 15 residues. Germline values: CDR1 MDHEN, CDR2 SYDVKM.

The chain uses TRBV7-3 and TRBJ2-1; D gene uncertain. The length of the CDR3 is 16 residues. Trimming pared 2 bases from V and 6 bases from J, leaving 17 bases between. Germline V gene data show CDR1 as SGHTA and CDR2 as FQGTGA. This CDR3 is CASSLAHIGLGNEQFF. The CDR3 nucleotides are TGTGCCAGCAGCTTAGCCCACATAGGCCTTGGCAATGAGCAGTTCTTC.

In its sample, this clonotype was seen a few times. It may be a read error: a sequence one base away is much more abundant. The rearrangement links TRBV20-1 to TRBJ2-1, with no clear D. Germline V gene lookup returns CDR1 DFQATT and CDR2 SNEGSKA (reference sequence). The V gene lost 3 bases and the J gene lost 0 bases, with 9 bases spanning the gap. This CDR3 contains 14 residues. This CDR3 is CSASDADSYNEQFF. The DNA for the CDR3 is TGCAGTGCTAGCGATGCGGACTCCTACAATGAGCAGTTCTTC.

The V call is TRBV12-5, the J call TRBJ1-3, with D unresolved. Germline CDR1 and CDR2: LGHNT and FRNRAP. The CDR3 length is 12 residues. The V end lost 6 bases, the J end lost 3 bases, and 6 bases lay between the germline ends. The CDR3 sequence: CASGTRGNTIYF. CDR3 DNA: TGTGCTAGTGGGACCCGTGGAAACACCATATATTTT.

The chain is built from TRBV19 and TRBJ1-1; maybe TRBD1 (6 bases). The CDR3 is made up of 14 amino acids. The V and J ends lost 7 bases and 0 bases respectively, with 12 bases between them. Per germline, CDR1 LNHDA and CDR2 SQIVND (reference sequence). The CDR3 DNA sequence: TGTGCCAGTACCCCTAGGACAGTGAACACTGAAGCTTTCTTT. The encoded protein is CASTPRTVNTEAFF.

This clonotype was seen ten or more times. The J gene is TRBJ2-5, the V gene TRBV7-3, with D unresolved. The germline V gene encodes CDR1 SGHTA and CDR2 FQGTGA. The ends were cut back, 1 base at V and 2 bases at J, with 8 bases in the middle. The CDR3 length is 14 residues. The CDR3 is CASSLNSQQETQYF. DNA of the CDR3: TGTGCCAGCAGCTTAAATAGCCAGCAAGAGACCCAGTACTTC.

This clonotype was counted many times. The chain couples TRBV11-2 to TRBJ2-1; no clear D. Trimming took 6 bases from V and 0 from J, leaving 9 bases between them. The CDR3 is 14 amino acids. The V gene's germline CDR1 is SGHAT and CDR2 FQNNGV. CDR3 DNA sequence: TGTGCCAGCAGAACACAGAGCTCCTACAATGAGCAGTTCTTC. Translated: CASRTQSSYNEQFF. Full variable domain (rest looked up from reference TRBV11-2 and TRBJ2-1): EAGVAQSPRYKIIEKRQSVAFWCNPISGHATLYWYQQILGQGPKLLIQFQNNGVVDDSQLPKDRFSAERLKGVDSTLKIQPAKLEDSAVYLCASRTQSSYNEQFFGPGTRLTVL.

This clonotype showed up many times. The chain joins TRBV30 to TRBJ2-7; D not certain. The V gene's germline CDR1 is GTSNPN and CDR2 SVGIG (reference sequence). The CDR3 is 15 amino acids. V dropped 2 bases and J dropped 4 bases, with 18 bases sitting between them. DNA for the CDR3: TGTGCCTGGAGTCGAAGGGCAGTCCGAGTGTACGAGCAGTACTTC. It translates to CAWSRRAVRVYEQYF.

This clonotype appeared a few times. Germline and junction disagree at one end, which may indicate a read error. V usage is TRBV18 and J usage is TRBJ2-2, with D maybe TRBD2 (5 bases). In germline, CDR1 is KGHSH, CDR2 LQKENI. This CDR3 has 15 amino acids. DNA for the CDR3: TGTGCCAGCTCACCGTCGTCGGCGTTGTCTTGGGAGCTGCTTTTT. Its protein is CASSPSSALSWELLF. Full variable domain (missing parts from reference TRBV18 and TRBJ2-2): NAGVMQNPRHLVRRRGQEARLRCSPMKGHSHVYWYRQLPEEGLKFMVYLQKENIIDESGMPKERFSAEFPKEGPSILRIQQVVRGDSAAYFCASSPSSALSWELLFGEGSRLTVL.

This clonotype appeared many times. The chain combines TRBV7-2 with TRBJ2-2, with D maybe TRBD2 (6 bases). This CDR3 region has 15 residues. Trimming shortened V by 7 bases and J by 6 bases, and 18 bases separated the two germline ends. Germline V gene sequence: CDR1 SGHTA, CDR2 FQGNSA. The CDR3 loop is CASTPWREIAGELFF. Here the CDR3 DNA reads TGTGCCAGCACCCCCTGGCGGGAAATAGCCGGGGAGCTGTTTTTT.

This clonotype was seen a handful of times. The V and J genes are TRBV20-1 and TRBJ2-7; TRBD2 aligns across 13 bases. Germline loops: CDR1 DFQATT, CDR2 SNEGSKA (reference sequence). J was trimmed by 3 bases and V by 0 bases; bases with no gene match: 2. The CDR3 is 15 residues long. CDR3 bases: TGCAGTGCTAGAGACGGACTAGCGGGAGACTACGAGCAGTACTTC. It yields the protein CSARDGLAGDYEQYF.

The chain recombines TRBV28 with TRBJ2-7; 13 positions agree with TRBD2. The length of the CDR3 is 17 residues. V gave up 6 bases and J gave up 2 bases; unmatched junction bases: 10. Germline V gives CDR1 MDHEN, CDR2 SYDVKM. DNA of the CDR3: TGTGCCAGCAGCCCTGGACTAGCGGGAGTGGCCCCCTACGAGCAGTACTTC. Its protein is CASSPGLAGVAPYEQYF.

Concerning this clonotype itself: Possible read error: a much larger clone is one base away. The chain employs TRBV5-1 and TRBJ2-7; D may correspond to TRBD1 or TRBD2 (5 bases each). This CDR3 region has 14 residues. CDR1 and CDR2 (germline): SGHRS, YFSETQ. V was trimmed by 3 bases and J by 6 bases, leaving 16 bases between them. The CDR3 is CASSSQTAGGEQYF. In DNA, the CDR3 is TGCGCCAGCAGCTCCCAGACAGCCGGAGGCGAGCAGTACTTC.

This clonotype was recorded at least ten times. The chain carries TRBV28 and TRBJ2-1, with a possible D match to TRBD1 (7 bases). CDR1 is MDHEN, CDR2 SYDVKM, per germline. The CDR3 contains 14 residues. Trimming shortened V by 5 bases and J by 15 bases, and 23 bases separated the two germline ends. CDR3 sequence: CASSPSGTVKEGFF. In DNA, the CDR3 is TGTGCCAGCAGTCCCTCCGGGACAGTAAAGGAGGGGTTCTTC.

This clonotype was detected only a few times. The chain uses TRBV14 and TRBJ1-1; D remains ambiguous. V lost 2 bases to trimming and J lost 1 base, with 5 bases between them. CDR1 is SGHDN, CDR2 FVKESK, per germline. This CDR3 has 13 residues. The CDR3 bases are TGTGCCAGCAGCCAATCCACGAACACTGAAGCTTTCTTT. It codes for CASSQSTNTEAFF.

The chain employs TRBV15 and TRBJ2-1; 7 positions match TRBD2. Germline CDR1 LNHNV, CDR2 YYDKDF (reference sequence). The CDR3 totals 16 residues. With 0 bases clipped from V and 5 bases from J, the junction kept 7 bases outside the gene matches. CDR3 bases: TGTGCCACCAGCAGAGAATTGCGGGAGATAGACAATGAGCAGTTCTTC. Its translation: CATSRELREIDNEQFF.

The J gene is TRBJ2-5, the V gene TRBV7-6, with D possibly being TRBD2 (7 bases). Germline V lookup: CDR1 SGHVS, CDR2 FNYEAQ. Trimming took off 5 bases at V and 1 base at J, with 14 bases between the two ends. This CDR3 has 15 amino acids. The CDR3 region has the DNA TGTGCCAGCAGCCCCCTGGGAGGGGGCCAAGAGACCCAGTACTTC. Protein sequence: CASSPLGGGQETQYF.

There are a few counts of this clonotype. V and J are TRBV15 and TRBJ1-1, with unresolved D. V was shortened by 3 bases and J by 4 bases, with 9 bases between the two germline ends. The CDR3 is made up of 13 amino acids. The germline gives CDR1 LNHNV, CDR2 YYDKDF (reference sequence). In nucleotides, the CDR3 is TGTGCCACCAGCAGGGTGGAGGGCACTGAAGCTTTCTTT. It translates to CATSRVEGTEAFF.

This clonotype appeared many times. The chain combines TRBV27 with TRBJ2-7; D gene uncertain. From germline, CDR1 is MNHEY and CDR2 SMNVEV (reference sequence). The V and J ends lost 5 bases and 3 bases respectively, with 23 bases between them. This CDR3 contains 17 residues. This chain's CDR3 is CASSGSDRSRIHYEQYF. CDR3 bases: TGTGCCAGCAGTGGTTCGGACCGTAGCAGAATCCACTACGAGCAGTACTTC.

This clonotype appeared many times. V and J are TRBV12-3 or TRBV12-4 and TRBJ2-7; D may be TRBD2 (5 bases). This CDR3 has 14 residues. With 6 bases removed from V and 1 base from J, the gap between germline ends came to 13 bases. The chain's CDR3 is CASRWSSSSYEQYF. The CDR3 nucleotides read TGTGCCAGCAGATGGTCTAGCTCTTCCTACGAGCAGTACTTC.